A single TCR beta chain is shown here with its context. Its target is unknown. MiXCR, applied by TCRdb to the RT-PCR reads, yields one record per CDR3 protein. This sample has more than 400,000 distinct CDR3 sequences, with approximately 11% found just once. The data were taken from a study of response to subunit inactivated influenza vaccine. Study-wide results and caveats: The authors suggested that few new T cells are recruited per seasonal influenza vaccination.

V gave up 8 bases and J gave up 0 bases; unmatched junction bases: 6. Germline CDR1 and CDR2: SNHLY and FYNNEI. The CDR3 has 14 amino acids. The receptor was isolated from a man aged 50-60 years who received an inactivated influenza vaccine. Source: PBMCs from blood, taken more than 35 days after vaccination. The V and J genes are TRBV2 and TRBJ2-5, with 7 bases that match TRBD2. CDR3 residues: CASQTSRYQETQYF. In nucleotides, the CDR3 is TGTGCCAGCCAGACTAGCAGATACCAAGAGACCCAGTACTTC.